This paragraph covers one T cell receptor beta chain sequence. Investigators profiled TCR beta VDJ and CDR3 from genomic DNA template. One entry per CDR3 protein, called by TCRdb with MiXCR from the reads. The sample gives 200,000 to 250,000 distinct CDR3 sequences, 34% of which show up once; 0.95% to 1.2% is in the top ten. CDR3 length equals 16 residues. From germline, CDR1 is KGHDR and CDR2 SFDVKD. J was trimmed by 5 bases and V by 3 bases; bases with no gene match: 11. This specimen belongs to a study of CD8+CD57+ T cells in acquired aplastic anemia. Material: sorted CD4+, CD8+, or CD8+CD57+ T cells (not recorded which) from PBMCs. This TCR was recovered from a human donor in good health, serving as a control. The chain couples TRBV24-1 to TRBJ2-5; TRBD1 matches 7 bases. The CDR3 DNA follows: TGTGCCACCAGTGATAACCAACCGACAGGGTTGGAGACCCAGTACTTC. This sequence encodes CATSDNQPTGLETQYF.